This TCR beta chain appears in the sequencing data of a study of T cell therapy after organ transplantation. Turning to the study itself: T cells were expanded about two weeks with 30 CMV class I/II epitopes. Up to 6 doses were given at 2-week intervals. Blood for the long-term post-therapy sample came 20 to 29 weeks after therapy.

Comment on this clone: Its antigen is unknown.

General study points: Few nonresponder expansions may reflect low coverage from poor CD8+ yield.

This CDR3 spans 15 amino acids. Per the germline V gene, CDR1 is GTSNPN and CDR2 is SVGIG (reference sequence). V was cut by 2 bases and J by 4 bases, with 15 bases left in between. The time point is: 20-29 weeks after completion of therapy. Measured with immunoSEQ multiplex PCR; TCRdb has only the in-frame clones, and not every one. The data hold about 20,000 clones, with less than 90% observed a single time. The V and J genes are TRBV30 and TRBJ1-5, with a weak D call TRBD1 (5 bases). The clonotype comes from a human patient who had received a solid organ transplant and had CMV disease. Some T cells may have originated in the graft donor. Sample: CD8+ T cells from blood, taken after autologous CMV-specific T cell therapy. The DNA for the CDR3 is TGTGCCTGGAGTACCACCGGACACCCGAATCAGCCCCAGCATTTT. Its protein is CAWSTTGHPNQPQHF.